The subject of this entry is one T cell receptor (beta chain). Its antigen is unidentified. The read is 3 residues too short to cover the CDR3 end, so that end is filled in from the germline J gene. This entry belongs to a study of T cells in women clearing cervical HPV infection. About the study: Women with histologically confirmed HPV16-related CIN3 or worse, 2 with invasive cancer, served as cases.

Average input was around 1,300 ng genomic DNA for immunoSEQ TCR beta CDR3 amplification. Sequencing was performed with immunoSEQ multiplex PCR; in TCRdb, only in-frame clones are kept and a portion is missing. The sample includes about 30,000 clones. The study, taken as a whole, reports: Each sample's T-cell count was unknown, possibly confounding richness. CIN3+ cases had significantly higher TCR repertoire richness than controls, but evenness did not differ.

CDR3 size: 14 residues. Per germline, CDR1 SGHAT and CDR2 FQDESV (reference sequence). Source material: blood buffy coat. J is TRBJ2-2 and V is TRBV11-1, with D uncertain. The TCR sequence derives from a woman between 18 and 70 years old with a cervical HPV16 infection that either progressed to CIN3+ or cleared (not recorded which). CDR3 sequence reads: CASSLNMVNSPLFF. The part of the CDR3 DNA that was read is TGTGCCAGCAGCTTAAACATGGTGAATTCACCG.